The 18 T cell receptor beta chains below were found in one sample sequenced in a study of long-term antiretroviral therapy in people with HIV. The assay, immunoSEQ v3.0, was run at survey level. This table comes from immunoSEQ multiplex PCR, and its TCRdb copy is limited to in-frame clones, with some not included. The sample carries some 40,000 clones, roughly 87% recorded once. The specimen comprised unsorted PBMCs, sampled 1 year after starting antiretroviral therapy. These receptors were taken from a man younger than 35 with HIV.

CDR3 nucleotides: TGTGCCAGCAGCTTGCGAGACTCTGGAGAGACCCAGTACTTC. Translation: CASSLRDSGETQYF. This chain joins TRBV5-6 and TRBJ2-5, with D uncertain. The germline V gene has CDR1 SGHDT and CDR2 YYEEEE. V shed 1 base and J shed 4 bases, with 11 bases lying between them. CDR3 length: 14 amino acids. The complete variable domain, with remaining parts taken from reference TRBV5-6 and TRBJ2-5, reads DAGVTQSPTHLIKTRGQQVTLRCSPKSGHDTVSWYQQALGQGPQFIFQYYEEEERQRGNFPDRFSGHQFPNYSSELNVNALLLGDSALYLCASSLRDSGETQYFGPGTRLLVL.

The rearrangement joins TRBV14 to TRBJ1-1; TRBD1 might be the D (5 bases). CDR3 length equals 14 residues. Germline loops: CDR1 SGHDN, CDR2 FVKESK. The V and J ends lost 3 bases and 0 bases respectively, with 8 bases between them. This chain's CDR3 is CASSQRQMNTEAFF. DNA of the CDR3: TGTGCCAGCAGCCAGCGACAGATGAACACTGAAGCTTTCTTT.

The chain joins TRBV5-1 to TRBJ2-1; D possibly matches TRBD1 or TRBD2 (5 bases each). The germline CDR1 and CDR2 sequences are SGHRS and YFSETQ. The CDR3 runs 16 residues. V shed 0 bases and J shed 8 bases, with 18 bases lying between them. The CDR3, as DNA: TGCGCCAGCAGCTTGGCGGGGCCAGGGATTTTTCATGAGCAGTTCTTC. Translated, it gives CASSLAGPGIFHEQFF.

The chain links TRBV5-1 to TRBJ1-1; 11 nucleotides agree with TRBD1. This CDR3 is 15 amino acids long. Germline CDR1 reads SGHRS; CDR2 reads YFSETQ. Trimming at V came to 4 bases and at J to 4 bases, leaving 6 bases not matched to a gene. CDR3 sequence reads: CASSRGQGASTEAFF. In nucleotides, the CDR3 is TGCGCCAGCAGCCGAGGACAGGGGGCGAGCACTGAAGCTTTCTTT.

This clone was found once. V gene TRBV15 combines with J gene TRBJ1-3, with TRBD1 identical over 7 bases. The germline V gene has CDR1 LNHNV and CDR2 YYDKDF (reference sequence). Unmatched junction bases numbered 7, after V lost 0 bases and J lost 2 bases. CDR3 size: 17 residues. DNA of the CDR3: TGTGCCACCAGCAGAGACTGGACAGGAGAGACTGGAAACACCATATATTTT. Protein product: CATSRDWTGETGNTIYF.

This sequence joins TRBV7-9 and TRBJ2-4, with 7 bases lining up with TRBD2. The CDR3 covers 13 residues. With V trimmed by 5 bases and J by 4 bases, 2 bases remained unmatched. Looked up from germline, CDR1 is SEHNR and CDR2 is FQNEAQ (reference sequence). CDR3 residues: CASSIGGKNIQYF. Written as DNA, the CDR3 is TGTGCCAGCAGCATCGGGGGGAAAAACATTCAGTACTTC.

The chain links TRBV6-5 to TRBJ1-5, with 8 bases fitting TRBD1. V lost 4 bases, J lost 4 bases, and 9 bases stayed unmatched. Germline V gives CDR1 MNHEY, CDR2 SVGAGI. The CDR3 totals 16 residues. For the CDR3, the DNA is TGTGCCAGCAGTTTATCCAGGACAGGGCCAAATCAGCCCCAGCATTTT. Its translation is CASSLSRTGPNQPQHF.

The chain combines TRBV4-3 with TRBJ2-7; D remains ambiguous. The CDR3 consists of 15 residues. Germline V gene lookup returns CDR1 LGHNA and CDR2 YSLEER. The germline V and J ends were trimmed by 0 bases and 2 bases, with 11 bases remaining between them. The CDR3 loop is CASSQENDSTYEQYF. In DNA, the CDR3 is TGCGCCAGCAGCCAAGAGAACGACTCAACCTACGAGCAGTACTTC.

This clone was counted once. DNA for the CDR3: TGTGCCAGCAGCCGAACAGAGGCGGTCTCCTACAATGAGCAGTTCTTC. This sequence encodes CASSRTEAVSYNEQFF. The chain combines TRBV11-2 with TRBJ2-1; the D is unclear. V gave up 5 bases and J gave up 0 bases, with 14 bases separating them. CDR1 is SGHAT, CDR2 FQNNGV, per germline. The length of the CDR3 is 16 residues.

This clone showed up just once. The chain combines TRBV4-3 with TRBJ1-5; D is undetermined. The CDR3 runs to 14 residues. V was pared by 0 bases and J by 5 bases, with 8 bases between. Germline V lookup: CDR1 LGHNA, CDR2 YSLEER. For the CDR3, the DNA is TGCGCCAGCAGCCAAGATACCTGGGATCAGCCCCAGCATTTT. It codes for CASSQDTWDQPQHF.

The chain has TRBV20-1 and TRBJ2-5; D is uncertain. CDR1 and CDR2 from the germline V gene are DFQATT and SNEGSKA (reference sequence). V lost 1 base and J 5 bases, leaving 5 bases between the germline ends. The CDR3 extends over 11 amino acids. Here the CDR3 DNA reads TGCAGTGCTAGAGTTGGGGAGACCCAGTACTTC. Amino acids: CSARVGETQYF.

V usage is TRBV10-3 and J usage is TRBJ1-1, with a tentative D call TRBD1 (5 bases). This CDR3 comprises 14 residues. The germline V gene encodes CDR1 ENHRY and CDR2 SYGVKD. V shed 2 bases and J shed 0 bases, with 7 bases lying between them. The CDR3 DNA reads TGTGCCATCAGTGAGGGGGCCATGAACACTGAAGCTTTCTTT. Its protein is CAISEGAMNTEAFF.

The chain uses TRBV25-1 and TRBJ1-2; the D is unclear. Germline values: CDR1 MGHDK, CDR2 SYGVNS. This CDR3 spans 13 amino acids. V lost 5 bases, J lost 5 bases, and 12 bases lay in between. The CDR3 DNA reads TGTGCCAGCAGTAACAGCGAACGATATGGCTACACCTTC. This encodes CASSNSERYGYTF.

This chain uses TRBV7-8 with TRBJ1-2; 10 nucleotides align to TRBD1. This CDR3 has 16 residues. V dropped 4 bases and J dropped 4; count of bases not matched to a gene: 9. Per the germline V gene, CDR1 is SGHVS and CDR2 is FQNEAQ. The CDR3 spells CASSSNPGQGIYGYTF. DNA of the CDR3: TGTGCCAGCAGCTCAAATCCGGGACAGGGGATCTATGGCTACACCTTC.

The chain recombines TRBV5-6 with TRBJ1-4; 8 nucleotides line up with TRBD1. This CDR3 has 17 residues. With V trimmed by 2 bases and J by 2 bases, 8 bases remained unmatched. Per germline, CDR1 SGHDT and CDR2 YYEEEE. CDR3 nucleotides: TGTGCCAGCAGCTTTCCGACAGGGGAGGCGACTAATGAAAAACTGTTTTTT. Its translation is CASSFPTGEATNEKLFF.

The CDR3 region has the DNA TGTGCCAGCAAACCCGTTTCAGGGCCGTACTACGAGCAGTACTTC. This sequence encodes CASKPVSGPYYEQYF. The J gene is TRBJ2-7, the V gene TRBV19, with D possibly TRBD1 on 5 matching bases. The CDR3 extends over 15 amino acids. Germline V gene sequence: CDR1 LNHDA, CDR2 SQIVND (reference sequence). Trimming shortened V by 9 bases and J by 3 bases, and 21 bases separated the two germline ends.

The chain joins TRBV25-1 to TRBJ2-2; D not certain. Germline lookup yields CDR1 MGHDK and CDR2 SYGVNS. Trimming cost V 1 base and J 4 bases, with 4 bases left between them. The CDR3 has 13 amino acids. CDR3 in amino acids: CASSELFTGELFF. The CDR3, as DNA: TGTGCCAGCAGTGAATTATTCACCGGGGAGCTGTTTTTT.

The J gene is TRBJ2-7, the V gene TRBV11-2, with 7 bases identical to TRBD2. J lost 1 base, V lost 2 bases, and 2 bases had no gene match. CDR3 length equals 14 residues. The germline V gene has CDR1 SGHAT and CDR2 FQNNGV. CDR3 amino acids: CASSLSGESYEQYF. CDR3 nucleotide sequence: TGTGCCAGCAGCTTAAGCGGGGAATCCTACGAGCAGTACTTC. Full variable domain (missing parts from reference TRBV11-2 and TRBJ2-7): EAGVAQSPRYKIIEKRQSVAFWCNPISGHATLYWYQQILGQGPKLLIQFQNNGVVDDSQLPKDRFSAERLKGVDSTLKIQPAKLEDSAVYLCASSLSGESYEQYFGPGTRLTVT.